A selection of T cell receptor beta chains follows, all from one sample in a study of OX40 agonist ivuxolimab in advanced cancers. Using immunoSEQ multiplex PCR, the repertoire was profiled, and TCRdb retains in-frame clones only, with some absent. The repertoire holds around 85,000 clones, roughly 89% seen once, with under 2% in the top ten. The sequencing here drew on CD4+ or CD8+ T cells sorted from blood, taken in a trial of the OX40 agonist ivuxolimab. These receptors were taken from an adult with an advanced solid tumor such as melanoma, head and neck, liver or kidney cancer. Each CDR3 is given with its conserved first and last residue. A D gene is named only where the DNA matches it firmly. The listing skips clone size in some rows; elsewhere it reads once, few, many or a size class.

V gene: TRBV6-1; J gene: TRBJ2-7; clone size: -; D gene: -; CDR3 DNA: TGTGCCAGCAGTGAGCAGGGCGGGGTCGCCTACGAGCAGTACTTC; CDR3 protein: CASSEQGGVAYEQYF
V gene: TRBV28; J gene: TRBJ2-3; clone size: -; D gene: -; CDR3 DNA: TGTGCCAGCCGCCCGACCACAGATACGCAGTATTTT; CDR3 protein: CASRPTTDTQYF
V gene: TRBV6-5; J gene: TRBJ2-7; clone size: -; D gene: -; CDR3 DNA: TGTGCCAGCAGTTACTCTTCAGGGACGGTCTCCTACGAGCAGTACTTC; CDR3 protein: CASSYSSGTVSYEQYF
V gene: TRBV5-6; J gene: TRBJ1-6; clone size: -; D gene: -; CDR3 DNA: TGTGCCAGCAGCTTTGGGCAGCTTAATTCACCCCTCCACTTT; CDR3 protein: CASSFGQLNSPLHF
V gene: TRBV5-4; J gene: TRBJ1-6; clone size: -; D gene: -; CDR3 DNA: TGTGCCAGCAGCAGCGGACGGAGTTCTAATTCACCCCTCCACTTT; CDR3 protein: CASSSGRSSNSPLHF
V gene: TRBV5-4; J gene: TRBJ2-1; clone size: once; D gene: TRBD2; CDR3 DNA: TGTGCCAGCAGTCCCGGGACTAGCGGCTACAATGAGCAGTTCTTC; CDR3 protein: CASSPGTSGYNEQFF
V gene: TRBV5-1; J gene: TRBJ2-3; clone size: -; D gene: -; CDR3 DNA: TGCGCCAGCAGCTTGGGCCGTAAAGATACGCAGTATTTT; CDR3 protein: CASSLGRKDTQYF
V gene: TRBV5-1; J gene: TRBJ2-7; clone size: -; D gene: -; CDR3 DNA: TGCGCCAGCAGCTTAACGCAAAGATCGAGCGAGCAGTACTTC; CDR3 protein: CASSLTQRSSEQYF
V gene: TRBV2; J gene: TRBJ1-2; clone size: few; D gene: -; CDR3 DNA: TGTGCCAGCAGTGAAGCAGCGGCTAACTATGGCTACACCTTC; CDR3 protein: CASSEAAANYGYTF
V gene: TRBV18; J gene: TRBJ2-1; clone size: -; D gene: TRBD2; CDR3 DNA: TGTGCCAGCTCACCACCGGGACTAGCGGATGGCAATGAGCAGTTCTTC; CDR3 protein: CASSPPGLADGNEQFF
V gene: TRBV28; J gene: TRBJ2-3; clone size: -; D gene: -; CDR3 DNA: TGTGCCAGCAGTCTACGAGGGGCCGGCACAGATACGCAGTATTTT; CDR3 protein: CASSLRGAGTDTQYF
V gene: TRBV10-3; J gene: TRBJ1-1; clone size: -; D gene: -; CDR3 DNA: TGTGCCATCAGTGAGTCGTTGGGGGCGAGCACTGAAGCTTTCTTT; CDR3 protein: CAISESLGASTEAFF
V gene: TRBV28; J gene: TRBJ2-7; clone size: -; D gene: TRBD2; CDR3 DNA: TGTGCCAGCAGTTTTGAGCTAGCGGGCCTCAACTACGAGCAGTACTTC; CDR3 protein: CASSFELAGLNYEQYF
V gene: TRBV6-4; J gene: TRBJ1-5; clone size: -; D gene: TRBD1; CDR3 DNA: TGTGCCAGCAGAGGGACAGGGGGTTGCCAGCCCCAGCATTTT; CDR3 protein: CASRGTGGCQPQHF
V gene: TRBV18; J gene: TRBJ2-3; clone size: few; D gene: -; CDR3 DNA: TGTGCCAGCTCACCGCCTTGGGGAGATACGCAGTATTTT; CDR3 protein: CASSPPWGDTQYF
V gene: TRBV6-6; J gene: TRBJ1-4; clone size: -; D gene: -; CDR3 DNA: TGTGCCAGCAGTGCAGGGGTGGCTAATGAAAAACTGTTTTTT; CDR3 protein: CASSAGVANEKLFF
V gene: TRBV28; J gene: TRBJ1-5; clone size: -; D gene: -; CDR3 DNA: TGTGCCAGCAGGAATTCCCCTCAGCCCCAGCATTTT; CDR3 protein: CASRNSPQPQHF
V gene: TRBV7-2; J gene: TRBJ2-7; clone size: -; D gene: TRBD2; CDR3 DNA: TGTGCCAGCAGCCCCGGACTAGCGGGTCTTTCCTACGAGCAGTACTTC; CDR3 protein: CASSPGLAGLSYEQYF
V gene: TRBV28; J gene: TRBJ1-1; clone size: -; D gene: -; CDR3 DNA: TGTGCCAGCATCCGAGGGGATAGCGCTGAAGCTTTCTTT; CDR3 protein: CASIRGDSAEAFF
V gene: TRBV7-2; J gene: TRBJ1-1; clone size: -; D gene: -; CDR3 DNA: TGTGCCAGCAGCAACAGCGCCCTGAACACTGAAGCTTTCTTT; CDR3 protein: CASSNSALNTEAFF
V gene: TRBV6-1; J gene: TRBJ2-7; clone size: -; D gene: -; CDR3 DNA: TGTGCCAGCAGTGAAGCCCCAGGGATACGCTACGAGCAGTACTTC; CDR3 protein: CASSEAPGIRYEQYF
V gene: TRBV9; J gene: TRBJ1-2; clone size: -; D gene: -; CDR3 DNA: TGTGCCAGCAGCGTAGTGATGGCAGCGGATATGACCTTC; CDR3 protein: CASSVVMAADMTF
V gene: TRBV28; J gene: TRBJ2-1; clone size: -; D gene: TRBD1; CDR3 DNA: TGTGCCAGCAGTGCGACAGGGATCCAGGGCTCCTACAATGAGCAGTTCTTC; CDR3 protein: CASSATGIQGSYNEQFF
V gene: TRBV9; J gene: TRBJ2-1; clone size: -; D gene: TRBD2; CDR3 DNA: TGTGCCAGCAGCGTAAGGCTAGCGGTGGGGGTAGGGGAGCAGTTCTTC; CDR3 protein: CASSVRLAVGVGEQFF
V gene: TRBV28; J gene: TRBJ1-1; clone size: few; D gene: TRBD1; CDR3 DNA: TGTGCCAGCAGCACACCCGCAGGGGGCCGGGCTTTCTTT; CDR3 protein: CASSTPAGGRAFF
V gene: TRBV19; J gene: TRBJ2-2; clone size: -; D gene: -; CDR3 DNA: TGTGCCAGTACCCCAGTCGGTATCAACACCGGGGAGCTGTTTTTT; CDR3 protein: CASTPVGINTGELFF
V gene: TRBV7-2; J gene: TRBJ2-1; clone size: -; D gene: TRBD2; CDR3 DNA: TGTGCCAGCGAACTAGCGGGAGGGTTAAATGAGCAGTTCTTC; CDR3 protein: CASELAGGLNEQFF
V gene: TRBV10-3; J gene: TRBJ1-2; clone size: -; D gene: TRBD1; CDR3 DNA: TGTGCCATCAGTGTGGGGGGGACAGCCGCTAACTATGGCTACACCTTC; CDR3 protein: CAISVGGTAANYGYTF
V gene: TRBV9; J gene: TRBJ2-3; clone size: -; D gene: -; CDR3 DNA: TGTGCCAGCAGCGTAGATTCACCCGGGAGCACAGATACGCAGTATTTT; CDR3 protein: CASSVDSPGSTDTQYF
V gene: TRBV2; J gene: TRBJ1-3; clone size: few; D gene: -; CDR3 DNA: TGTGCCAGCAGTGCCCCGGGCAGGACCTATTCTGGAAACACCATATATTTT; CDR3 protein: CASSAPGRTYSGNTIYF
V gene: TRBV19; J gene: TRBJ1-1; clone size: -; D gene: -; CDR3 DNA: TGTGCCAGTAGTATCAGCAGTGCAAACACTGAAGCTTTCTTT; CDR3 protein: CASSISSANTEAFF
V gene: TRBV25-1; J gene: TRBJ2-7; clone size: once; D gene: -; CDR3 DNA: TGTGCCAGCAGTGAATCCACCCCCGGGGCAGGAGGCGCGTGGGAGCAGTACTTC; CDR3 protein: CASSESTPGAGGAWEQYF
V gene: TRBV7-2; J gene: TRBJ1-2; clone size: -; D gene: -; CDR3 DNA: TGTGCCAGCATGCCGTCGTGGGGGGGGATATATGGCTACACCTTC; CDR3 protein: CASMPSWGGIYGYTF
V gene: TRBV7-9; J gene: TRBJ2-3; clone size: -; D gene: TRBD2; CDR3 DNA: TGTGCCAGCACCGTCCTAGCGGGAAACACAGATACGCAGTATTTT; CDR3 protein: CASTVLAGNTDTQYF
V gene: TRBV5-1; J gene: TRBJ2-3; clone size: -; D gene: -; CDR3 DNA: TGCGCCAGCAGCTTAGATCTAGCAGGTAGCACAGATACGCAGTATTTT; CDR3 protein: CASSLDLAGSTDTQYF
V gene: TRBV30; J gene: TRBJ1-4; clone size: -; D gene: -; CDR3 DNA: TGTGCCTGGAGTTATGGGGAGCGGACTAATGAAAAACTGTTTTTT; CDR3 protein: CAWSYGERTNEKLFF
V gene: TRBV9; J gene: TRBJ2-3; clone size: -; D gene: -; CDR3 DNA: TGTGCCAGCAGCGCACAGGGGAATAGCGGGGAGGTTGGAGATACGCAGTATTTT; CDR3 protein: CASSAQGNSGEVGDTQYF
V gene: TRBV5-8; J gene: TRBJ2-3; clone size: -; D gene: TRBD1; CDR3 DNA: TGTGCCAGCAGCTCTAGACAGGGGACCCAGACTAGCACAGATACGCAGTATTTT; CDR3 protein: CASSSRQGTQTSTDTQYF
V gene: TRBV19; J gene: TRBJ1-5; clone size: few; D gene: -; CDR3 DNA: TGTGCCAGTAGTCCCGTTGGGCCGGTGGAGCCCCAGCATTTT; CDR3 protein: CASSPVGPVEPQHF
V gene: TRBV7-9; J gene: TRBJ2-1; clone size: -; D gene: -; CDR3 DNA: TGTGCCAGCAGCTTTGTAGGGGCCACCAGTGAGCAGTTCTTC; CDR3 protein: CASSFVGATSEQFF
V gene: TRBV4-3; J gene: TRBJ2-3; clone size: -; D gene: TRBD2; CDR3 DNA: TGCGCCAGCAGCCAATTTAGCGGGGGGAGCACAGATACGCAGTATTTT; CDR3 protein: CASSQFSGGSTDTQYF
V gene: TRBV28; J gene: TRBJ1-2; clone size: -; D gene: TRBD1; CDR3 DNA: TGTGCCAGCAGTCGACAGGGGGTCAACTATGGCTACACCTTC; CDR3 protein: CASSRQGVNYGYTF
V gene: TRBV7-2; J gene: TRBJ2-7; clone size: -; D gene: -; CDR3 DNA: TGTGCCAGCAGCTTAGAGTCAGCTACCTCCTACGAGCAGTACTTC; CDR3 protein: CASSLESATSYEQYF
V gene: TRBV21-1; J gene: TRBJ2-1; clone size: -; D gene: -; CDR3 DNA: TGTGCCAGCAGCAAATCGGGGGGAGGGCCGGAGAACGCTGAGCAGTTCTTC; CDR3 protein: CASSKSGGGPENAEQFF
V gene: TRBV7-2; J gene: TRBJ2-1; clone size: once; D gene: -; CDR3 DNA: TGTGCCAGCAGCTTAGGGACAGTCTCCTACAATGAGCAGTTCTTC; CDR3 protein: CASSLGTVSYNEQFF
V gene: TRBV28; J gene: TRBJ1-5; clone size: -; D gene: -; CDR3 DNA: TGTGCCAGCATTGGACAGTACAATCAGCCCCAGCATTTT; CDR3 protein: CASIGQYNQPQHF
V gene: TRBV6-6; J gene: TRBJ2-1; clone size: few; D gene: TRBD2; CDR3 DNA: TGTGCCAGCATACGGGGGACTAACGCCAGGGATGAGCAGTTCTTC; CDR3 protein: CASIRGTNARDEQFF